The 11 T cell receptor beta chains presented below share a single source sample, sequenced in a study of OX40 agonist ivuxolimab in advanced cancers. TCRdb's table, derived via immunoSEQ multiplex PCR, lists solely in-frame clones and lacks some. The repertoire consists of 77,000 or so clones, with 85% to 95% occurring once and the leading ten covering 11%. The sequencing here drew on CD4+ or CD8+ T cells sorted from blood, taken in a trial of the OX40 agonist ivuxolimab. Source of these receptors: an adult with an advanced solid tumor such as melanoma, head and neck, liver or kidney cancer.

The chain links TRBV7-8 to TRBJ2-5, with TRBD2 matching over 10 bases. The germline CDR1 and CDR2 sequences are SGHVS and FQNEAQ. The CDR3 is 18 amino acids. J gave up 7 bases and V 1 base, and 15 bases lay outside the gene matches. The CDR3 sequence is CASSLVLASGGLGWTQYF. In DNA form, the CDR3 reads TGTGCCAGCAGCTTAGTATTAGCTAGCGGGGGATTGGGATGGACCCAGTACTTC.

CDR3 loop: CASSLMVGRGQEDTQYF. The CDR3 nucleotides read TGTGCCAGCAGCTTAATGGTGGGCAGGGGGCAGGAAGATACGCAGTATTTT. V is TRBV7-9 and J is TRBJ2-3, with 8 bases identical to TRBD1. CDR1 and CDR2 from the germline V gene are SEHNR and FQNEAQ (reference sequence). V dropped 2 bases and J dropped 5; count of bases not matched to a gene: 12. This CDR3 region has 17 residues.

The CDR3 DNA reads as TGCGCCAGCAGCCAAGGGGGGTACGGGACAGGGGCAACCTACGAGCAGTACTTC. It encodes CASSQGGYGTGATYEQYF. This chain joins TRBV4-1 and TRBJ2-7; 10 nucleotides line up with TRBD1. Germline V lookup: CDR1 MGHRA, CDR2 YSYEKL. The CDR3 sequence is 18 residues long. V shed 1 base, J shed 2 bases, and the junction held 11 bases outside the gene matches.

The rearrangement uses TRBV2 and TRBJ2-7; D unclear. Deletions cut 6 bases from V and 2 bases from J, with 17 bases between. Germline V lookup: CDR1 SNHLY, CDR2 FYNNEI. This CDR3 is 15 amino acids long. The CDR3 loop is CASRESSEIPYEQYF. The CDR3 DNA is TGTGCCAGCAGAGAGTCATCTGAAATCCCCTACGAGCAGTACTTC.

The chain recombines TRBV5-6 with TRBJ1-2; D remains unclear. Germline CDR1 is SGHDT and CDR2 is YYEEEE. Trimming left V 2 bases short and J 4 bases short, with 9 bases between. This CDR3 is built from 13 residues. DNA of the CDR3: TGTGCCAGCAGCTTTGGAGAGGGCTATGGCTACACCTTC. This translates into CASSFGEGYGYTF.

CDR3: CASSVELGRNEQFF. The CDR3 DNA reads as TGTGCCAGCAGCGTAGAATTGGGCCGGAATGAGCAGTTCTTC. The chain links TRBV9 to TRBJ2-1; D is ambiguous. Germline CDR1 reads SGDLS; CDR2 reads YYNGEE. V was cut by 0 bases and J by 7 bases, with 11 bases left in between. There are 14 residues in the CDR3.

The chain couples TRBV7-6 to TRBJ1-2; TRBD1 is a possible D gene (6 bases). CDR3 length: 19 residues. CDR1 and CDR2 (germline): SGHVS, FNYEAQ. V lost 1 base, J lost 0 bases, and 21 bases lay in between. The CDR3 DNA sequence: TGTGCCAGCAGCTTAGAGATGGGCGGTCAGGGGCCGTCTAACTATGGCTACACCTTC. It translates to CASSLEMGGQGPSNYGYTF. Based on the CDR3 plus reference TRBV7-6 and TRBJ1-2, the full variable domain is GAGVSQSPRYKVTKRGQDVALRCDPISGHVSLYWYRQALGQGPEFLTYFNYEAQQDKSGLPNDRFSAERPEGSISTLTIQRTEQRDSAMYRCASSLEMGGQGPSNYGYTFGSGTRLTVV.

J is TRBJ2-1 and V is TRBV6-5; 9 nucleotides line up with TRBD2. This CDR3 is 15 amino acids long. Germline loops: CDR1 MNHEY, CDR2 SVGAGI. The trim removed 0 bases at V and 7 bases at J, leaving 4 bases unmatched. CDR3 coding DNA: TGTGCCAGCAGTTACTCGACAGCGGGGGGTAATGAGCAGTTCTTC. This codes for CASSYSTAGGNEQFF.

The genes are TRBV29-1 and TRBJ2-7; D gene unclear. V was shortened by 1 base and J by 0 bases, with 10 bases between the two germline ends. This CDR3 has 14 residues. Germline-derived CDR1 and CDR2 are SQVTM and ANQGSEA. The CDR3 DNA follows: TGCAGCGTTGAAGGGGTAGCCTCCTCCTACGAGCAGTACTTC. Its translation: CSVEGVASSYEQYF.

This sequence joins TRBV7-2 and TRBJ1-2; TRBD1 matches 7 bases. Germline trimming cut 3 bases from V and 4 bases from J; bases unmatched to any gene: 2. The CDR3 is made up of 13 amino acids. Germline-derived CDR1 and CDR2 are SGHTA and FQGNSA. As DNA, the CDR3 is TGTGCCAGCAGCTTGGGACAGTTCTATGGCTACACCTTC. It specifies CASSLGQFYGYTF. Complete variable domain (other parts from reference TRBV7-2 and TRBJ1-2): GAGVSQSPSNKVTEKGKDVELRCDPISGHTALYWYRQSLGQGLEFLIYFQGNSAPDKSGLPSDRFSAERTGGSVSTLTIQRTQQEDSAVYLCASSLGQFYGYTFGSGTRLTVV.

The rearrangement joins TRBV5-6 to TRBJ1-4; tentatively, D is TRBD1 (6 bases). Between the trimmed V and J ends, which lost 4 bases and 8 bases, there was a span of 24 bases. CDR1 and CDR2 (germline): SGHDT, YYEEEE. There are 17 residues in the CDR3. CDR3 sequence reads: CASSLGGLSPPPEKLFF. CDR3 nucleotide sequence: TGTGCCAGCAGCCTTGGGGGCCTATCTCCACCCCCGGAAAAACTGTTTTTT.